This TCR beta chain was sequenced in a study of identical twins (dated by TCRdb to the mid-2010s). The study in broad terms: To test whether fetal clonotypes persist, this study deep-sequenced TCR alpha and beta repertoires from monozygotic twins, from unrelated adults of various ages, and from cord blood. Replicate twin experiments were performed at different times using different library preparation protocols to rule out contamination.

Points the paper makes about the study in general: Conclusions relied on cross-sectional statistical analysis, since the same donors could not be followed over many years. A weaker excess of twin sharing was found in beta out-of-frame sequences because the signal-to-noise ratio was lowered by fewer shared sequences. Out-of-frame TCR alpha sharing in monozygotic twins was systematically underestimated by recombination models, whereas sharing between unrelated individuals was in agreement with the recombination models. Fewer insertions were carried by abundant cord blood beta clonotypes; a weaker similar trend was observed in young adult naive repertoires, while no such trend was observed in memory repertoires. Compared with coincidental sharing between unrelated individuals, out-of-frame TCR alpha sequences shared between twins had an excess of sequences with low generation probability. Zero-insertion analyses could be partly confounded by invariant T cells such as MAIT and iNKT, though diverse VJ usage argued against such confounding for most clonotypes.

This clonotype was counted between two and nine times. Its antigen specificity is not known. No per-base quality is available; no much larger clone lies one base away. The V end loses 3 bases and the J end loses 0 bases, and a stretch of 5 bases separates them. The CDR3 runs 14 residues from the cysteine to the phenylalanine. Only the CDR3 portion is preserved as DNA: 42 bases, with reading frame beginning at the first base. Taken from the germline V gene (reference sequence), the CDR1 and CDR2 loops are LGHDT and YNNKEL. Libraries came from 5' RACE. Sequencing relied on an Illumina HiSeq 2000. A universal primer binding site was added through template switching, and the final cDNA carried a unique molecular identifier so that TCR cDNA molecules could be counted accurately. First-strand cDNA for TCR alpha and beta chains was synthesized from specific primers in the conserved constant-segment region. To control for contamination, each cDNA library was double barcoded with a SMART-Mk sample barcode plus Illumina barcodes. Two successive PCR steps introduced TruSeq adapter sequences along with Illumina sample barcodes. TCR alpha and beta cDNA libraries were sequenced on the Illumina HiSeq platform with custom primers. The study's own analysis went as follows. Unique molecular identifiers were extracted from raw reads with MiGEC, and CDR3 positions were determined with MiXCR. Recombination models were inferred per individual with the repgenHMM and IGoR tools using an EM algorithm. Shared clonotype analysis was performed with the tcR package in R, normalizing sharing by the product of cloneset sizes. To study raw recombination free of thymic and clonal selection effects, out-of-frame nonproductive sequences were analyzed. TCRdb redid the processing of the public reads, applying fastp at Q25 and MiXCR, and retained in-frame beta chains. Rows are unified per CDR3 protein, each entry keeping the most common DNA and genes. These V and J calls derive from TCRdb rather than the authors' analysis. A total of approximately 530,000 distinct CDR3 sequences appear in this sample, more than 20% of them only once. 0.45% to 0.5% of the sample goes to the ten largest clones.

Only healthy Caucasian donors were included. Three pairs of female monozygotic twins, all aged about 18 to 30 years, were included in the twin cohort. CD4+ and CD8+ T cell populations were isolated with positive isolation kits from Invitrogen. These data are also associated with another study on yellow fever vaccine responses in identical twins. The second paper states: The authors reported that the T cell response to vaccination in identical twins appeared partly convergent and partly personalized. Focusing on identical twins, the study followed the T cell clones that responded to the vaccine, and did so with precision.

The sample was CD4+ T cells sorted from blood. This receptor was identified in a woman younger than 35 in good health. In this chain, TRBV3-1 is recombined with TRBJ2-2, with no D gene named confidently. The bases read TGTGCCAGCAGCCATCGGGCGAACACCGGGGAGCTGTTTTTT. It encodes CASSHRANTGELFF.